This is a list of T cell receptor beta chains from one sample in a study of blood T cell repertoires in COVID-19. Some clones are missing from TCRdb's copy, which holds only in-frame ones; the method was immunoSEQ multiplex PCR. The sample consists of approximately 100,000 clones, about four fifths of them appearing once. Material: peripheral blood. The receptor set was obtained from a woman aged 60-70 years with acute or convalescent COVID-19. Both conserved end residues are part of each CDR3. The order of the fields is J gene, clone size, CDR3 length, V gene, D gene, CDR3 DNA, CDR3 protein. D genes are given only for firm matches. Clone size is not always given. Where it is, it says once, few, many or a class for expanded clones.

TRBJ1-1 . 13 TRBV5-1 . TGCGCCAGCAGCTGGGGACAGAACACTGAAGCTTTCTTT CASSWGQNTEAFF
TRBJ1-1 . 12 TRBV9 TRBD1 TGTGCCAGCAGCCCGGGACAGCCTGAAGCTTTCTTT CASSPGQPEAFF
TRBJ1-2 . 14 TRBV6-5 . TGTGCCAGCACCGAGGGGGGGGTAGACTATGGCTACACCTTC CASTEGGVDYGYTF
TRBJ2-5 . 12 TRBV18 TRBD2 TGTGCCAGCGGGAGGGGAGGAGAGACCCAGTACTTC CASGRGGETQYF
TRBJ1-5 . 14 TRBV7-9 . TGTGCCAGCAGCTTAGGGACAGATAATCAGCCCCAGCATTTT CASSLGTDNQPQHF
TRBJ1-3 . 15 TRBV3-1/TRBV3-2 TRBD1 TGTGCCAGTTCGGACAGGATGAGCTCTGGAAACACCATATATTTT CASSDRMSSGNTIYF
TRBJ1-1 . 14 TRBV19 TRBD1 TGTGCCAGTAGCCACAGGGGTGAGGACACTGAAGCTTTCTTT CASSHRGEDTEAFF
TRBJ2-1 . 13 TRBV6-2/TRBV6-3 . TGTGCCAGCAGTACGCGGCTAGCCCGAGAGCAGTTCTTC CASSTRLAREQFF
TRBJ2-2 . 18 TRBV18 TRBD1 TGTGCCAGCTCACTGCGTGCGGAGGGACAGGGGAACACCGGGGAGCTGTTTTTT CASSLRAEGQGNTGELFF
TRBJ1-2 . 13 TRBV27 TRBD1 TGTGCCAGCGGACTACAGGGGGTCGGGGGCTACACCTTC CASGLQGVGGYTF
TRBJ1-1 . 14 TRBV4-2 . TGTGCCAGCAGCCAAGACACGGTCGGCACTGAAGCTTTCTTT CASSQDTVGTEAFF
TRBJ2-5 once 16 TRBV11-3 TRBD2 TGTGCCAGCAGCTTGACTAGCGGGGTTCTCGGAGAGACCCAGTACTTC CASSLTSGVLGETQYF
TRBJ2-2 . 14 TRBV5-1 TRBD1 TGCGCCAGCAGGGGACAGAGAGACACCGGGGAGCTGTTTTTT CASRGQRDTGELFF
TRBJ1-1 . 16 TRBV5-1 TRBD1 TGCGCCAGCAGCTCCGGACAGGGGCGGATGGACACTGAAGCTTTCTTT CASSSGQGRMDTEAFF